This T cell receptor (beta chain) was retrieved from a study of long-term antiretroviral therapy in people with HIV. With respect to this clone: Its target is unknown. Other DNA sequences of this sample code for an identical CDR3.

Study findings and constraints: Collection spanned 2004 to 2017; ART regimens may be less effective than current ones.

The CDR3 extends over 13 amino acids. Germline CDR1 reads SGHDT; CDR2 reads YYEEEE. V lost 4 bases to trimming and J lost 5 bases; unmatched junction nucleotides: 5. The authors ran the immunoSEQ assay, v3.0, at survey level. Sequencing used immunoSEQ multiplex PCR; TCRdb keeps in-frame clones, though not all of them. The data show some 13,000 clones, 83% seen once. Post-ART PBMC samples numbered at least two per donor, and pre-ART ones at least one. Every single participant having HIV got treatment inside the United States. The TCR was taken from a man between 35 and 55 years old with HIV. This sample comprised unsorted PBMCs, obtained 3.4 years after starting antiretroviral therapy. The chain joins TRBV5-6 to TRBJ1-1; TRBD1 matches 7 bases. For the CDR3, the DNA is TGTGCCAGCAGCCCACAGGGGTCAACTGAAGCTTTCTTT. Protein sequence: CASSPQGSTEAFF.